A selection of T cell receptor beta chains follows, all from one sample in a study of T cells after yellow fever vaccination. TCRdb used MiXCR to reprocess the 5' RACE reads, holding one entry per CDR3 protein. The sample records over 300,000 distinct CDR3 sequences, approximately 4% being singletons. The source was PBMCs, collected 5 days after the yellow fever booster vaccination. The receptors shown here come from a man younger than 35 who received the YFV17D yellow fever vaccine. CDR3s include the opening cysteine and the closing phenylalanine or tryptophan. The D gene is left open where the match is weak. Clone size, where shown, is once, few, many, or a class for clones that have expanded.

>TRBV27|few|NA|TRBJ2-4
TGTGCCAGCAGGTTTAAGCCCAATGACATTCAGTACTTC
CASRFKPNDIQYF
>TRBV20-1|NA|NA|TRBJ1-1
TGCAGTACCACAGGGCTTTCGCGCACTGAAGCTTTCTTT
CSTTGLSRTEAFF
>TRBV20-1|few|TRBD1|TRBJ1-1
TGCAGTGCTAGAGATTTGGGACAGCAAAACACTGAAGCTTTCTTT
CSARDLGQQNTEAFF
>TRBV11-2|few|NA|TRBJ2-5
TGTGCCAGCAGCTTATCTGGTGTTACGACCCAGTACTTC
CASSLSGVTTQYF
>TRBV13|many|TRBD1|TRBJ1-4
TGTGCCAGCAGCTTCAGACAGGGTGGTAGTGAAAAACTGTTTTTT
CASSFRQGGSEKLFF
>TRBV3-1|few|NA|TRBJ2-1
TGTGCCAGCACCAACTCGGGGTTGCATGAGCAGTTCTTC
CASTNSGLHEQFF
>TRBV10-3|many|NA|TRBJ2-5
TGTGCCATCAGTGAGTCGACGGGGACCCAGTACTTC
CAISESTGTQYF
>TRBV19|few|TRBD2|TRBJ2-5
TGTGCCAGTGGGACTAGCGGGGCGAACCAAGAGACCCAGTACTTC
CASGTSGANQETQYF
>TRBV12-3/TRBV12-4|many|NA|TRBJ2-5
TGTGCCAGCAGTTCACAGGGGGGGCTGGAGACCCAGTACTTC
CASSSQGGLETQYF
>TRBV7-9|few|TRBD1|TRBJ2-7
TGTGCCAGCAGCTGGGTATCGACAGGGATGAGGGAGCAGTACTTC
CASSWVSTGMREQYF
>TRBV6-5|NA|TRBD1|TRBJ1-2
TGTGCCAGCAGTACCCGGGACAGGGGATTCTACACCTTC
CASSTRDRGFYTF
>TRBV7-2|few|NA|TRBJ2-1
TGTGCCAGCAGCATGTACGATGAGCAGTTCTTC
CASSMYDEQFF
>TRBV4-1|many|NA|TRBJ1-2
TGCGCCAGCAGCCAGGCGAACTATGGCTACACCTTC
CASSQANYGYTF
>TRBV7-2|NA|TRBD2|TRBJ2-3
TGTGCCAGCAGCCAGCTTAGCGGGGGACACACAGATACGCAGTATTTT
CASSQLSGGHTDTQYF
>TRBV4-3|few|NA|TRBJ1-3
TGCGCCAGCAGCCCGGAGTACGTCGGGGAGGTCTACTCTGGAAACACCATATATTTT
CASSPEYVGEVYSGNTIYF
>TRBV7-2|many|NA|TRBJ2-1
TGTGCCAGCGGTTCGAGTTACAATGAGCAGTTCTTC
CASGSSYNEQFF
>TRBV12-3/TRBV12-4|many|NA|TRBJ1-1
TGTGCCAGTACCGTCATGAACACTGAAGCTTTCTTT
CASTVMNTEAFF
>TRBV29-1|once|TRBD1|TRBJ1-4
TGCAGCGTTAGACAGGGGGCCGGTTTAAATGAAAAACTGTTTTTT
CSVRQGAGLNEKLFF
>TRBV12-3/TRBV12-4|NA|NA|TRBJ2-5
TGTGCCAGCAGTTTCGGGCGGAAAGAGACCCAGTACTTC
CASSFGRKETQYF
>TRBV12-3/TRBV12-4|many|NA|TRBJ2-3
TGTGCCAGCACCAAACGGGAGACTTCCACAGATACGCAGTATTTT
CASTKRETSTDTQYF
>TRBV12-5|few|TRBD2|TRBJ2-3
TGTGCTAGTGCCGGGAGCGGGGGGCTCAGAGATACGCAGTATTTT
CASAGSGGLRDTQYF
>TRBV28|many|TRBD2|TRBJ2-3
TGTGCCAGCAGTACTCCGACTAGCGGGGGATATACGCAGTATTTT
CASSTPTSGGYTQYF
>TRBV4-3|few|NA|TRBJ2-1
TGCGCCAGCAGCCAAGTCGGAGGGAACAATGAGCAGTTCTTC
CASSQVGGNNEQFF
>TRBV7-6|NA|NA|TRBJ2-1
TGTGCCAGCAGCCTGACCCTAGGCCGCCACAATGAGCAGTTCTTC
CASSLTLGRHNEQFF
>TRBV19|few|TRBD2|TRBJ2-7
TGTGCCAGTAGTATCGGGGGGGCGACCTCCTACGAGCAGTACTTC
CASSIGGATSYEQYF
>TRBV5-1|NA|TRBD1|TRBJ1-4
TGCGCCAGCAGCTTGATCGGGACAGATGAAAAACTGTTTTTT
CASSLIGTDEKLFF
>TRBV9|many|TRBD2|TRBJ2-3
TGTGCCAGCACCCGAACGACTAGCGGGGGGAGCACAGATACGCAGTATTTT
CASTRTTSGGSTDTQYF
>TRBV18|NA|NA|TRBJ1-2
TGTGCCAGCTCACCAGAGACCGATGGCTACACCTTC
CASSPETDGYTF
>TRBV29-1|NA|NA|TRBJ2-6
TGCAGCGTTGAGATCTCTGGGGCCAACGTCCTGACTTTC
CSVEISGANVLTF
>TRBV6-2/TRBV6-3|few|TRBD2|TRBJ2-1
TGTGCCAGCAGTTACCCGGGAACGGGCGGGGGGAGGAATGAGCAGTTCTTC
CASSYPGTGGGRNEQFF
>TRBV27|many|TRBD1|TRBJ1-6
TGTGCCAGCAGTTTATGGGACAGGGGCAATTCACCCCTCCACTTT
CASSLWDRGNSPLHF
>TRBV4-3|NA|NA|TRBJ2-3
TGCGCCAGCAGCCAAGATCCCGGGTTTAGGGCGCAGTATTTT
CASSQDPGFRAQYF
>TRBV4-3|many|NA|TRBJ2-1
TGCGCCAGCAGCCTTTTGGTTATACAGGGTGGGTTCTATGAGCAGTTCTTC
CASSLLVIQGGFYEQFF
>TRBV6-6|NA|NA|TRBJ2-3
TGTGCCAGCAGTTACGGGTATACGCAGTATTTT
CASSYGYTQYF
>TRBV13|NA|TRBD2|TRBJ2-1
TGTGCCAGCACCTGGGGACTAGCGGGCGGCAATGAGCAGTTCTTC
CASTWGLAGGNEQFF
>TRBV7-9|NA|NA|TRBJ1-1
TGTGCCAGCAGCTCAGCGGGGTATCGGAACACTGAAGCTTTCTTT
CASSSAGYRNTEAFF
>TRBV19|NA|NA|TRBJ2-3
TGTGCCAGTACTGCAGGCCGTTCAGATACGCAGTATTTT
CASTAGRSDTQYF
>TRBV28|NA|NA|TRBJ2-5
TGTGCCAGCAGTTTAGGACCACAGGGATGGGAGACCCAGTACTTC
CASSLGPQGWETQYF
>TRBV5-1|NA|NA|TRBJ2-5
TGCGCCAGCAGCTTGTGGGGGGCCGAGGAGACCCAGTACTTC
CASSLWGAEETQYF
>TRBV20-1|many|NA|TRBJ1-5
TGCAGTGCCCAGTCCCCCAGGGAGGGTAGCAATCAGCCCCAGCATTTT
CSAQSPREGSNQPQHF
>TRBV5-1|many|NA|TRBJ2-5
TGCGCCAGCAGCTTGGGGCCGACGCAAGAGACCCAGTACTTC
CASSLGPTQETQYF
>TRBV5-1|NA|NA|TRBJ1-4
TGCGCCAGCAGCGAACGATCGACAGCTGTACTCGAGAAACTGTTTTTT
CASSERSTAVLEKLFF
>TRBV5-4|few|TRBD1|TRBJ2-5
TGTGCCAGCACCAAACAGGGGGCGGGAGAGACCCAGTACTTC
CASTKQGAGETQYF
>TRBV5-1|few|TRBD2|TRBJ2-7
TGCGCCAGCAGCTCTCTAGCGGGGGGGGACTCCTACGAGCAGTACTTC
CASSSLAGGDSYEQYF
>TRBV7-2|many|NA|TRBJ1-1
TGTGCCAGCAGCTCCGACACCTACACTGAAGCTTTCTTT
CASSSDTYTEAFF
>TRBV5-5|NA|NA|TRBJ1-5
TGTGCCAGCAGCTTGGGGGGAGTTGGGCCCCAGCATTTT
CASSLGGVGPQHF
>TRBV19|few|TRBD1|TRBJ1-6
TGTGCCAGTCGACAGGGCGTCGGTTCACCCCTCCACTTT
CASRQGVGSPLHF
>TRBV5-1|many|NA|TRBJ2-7
TGCGCCAGCAGCTTGGACAGGGAACTGAGCGAGCAGTACTTC
CASSLDRELSEQYF
>TRBV6-1|few|TRBD1|TRBJ2-3
TGTGCCAGCAGTGAGCTACAGGGGGCAGATACGCAGTATTTT
CASSELQGADTQYF
>TRBV15|many|TRBD2|TRBJ2-4
TGTGCCACCAGCAGAGAAATCGGGGGGGTCATTCTAGCCAAAAACATTCAGTACTTC
CATSREIGGVILAKNIQYF
>TRBV7-8|many|NA|TRBJ2-1
TGTGCCAGCAGCTCGATAGCCTACAATGAGCAGTTCTTC
CASSSIAYNEQFF
>TRBV7-9|many|NA|TRBJ2-3
TGTGCCAGCAGCCCCAGGGCAGATACGCAGTATTTT
CASSPRADTQYF
>TRBV18|once|TRBD1|TRBJ1-1
TGTGCCAGCTCCCGCGACAGGGACGCTGAAGCTTTCTTT
CASSRDRDAEAFF
>TRBV7-2|many|NA|TRBJ2-4
TGTGCCAGCAGCTCGACACCTCAAATAGCCAAAAACATTCAGTACTTC
CASSSTPQIAKNIQYF
>TRBV28|few|NA|TRBJ2-3
TGTGCCAGCAGGCTAAATCCCGTCAGCGATACGCAGTATTTT
CASRLNPVSDTQYF
>TRBV10-3|NA|TRBD2|TRBJ2-1
TGTGCCATCAGTGAGGGGCAGCGGGGAAACAATGAGCAGTTCTTC
CAISEGQRGNNEQFF
>TRBV5-1|few|NA|TRBJ2-2
TGCGCCAGCAGCTTGAAACAGGTGAACACCGGGGAGCTGTTTTTT
CASSLKQVNTGELFF
>TRBV7-9|NA|NA|TRBJ2-1
TGTGCCAGCAGCCAAGGATGGTTGAACAATGAGCAGTTCTTC
CASSQGWLNNEQFF
>TRBV6-5|many|TRBD2|TRBJ2-1
TGTGCCAGCAGTAGCGGGGGGGGTATGTTTGTAAATGAGCAGTTCTTC
CASSSGGGMFVNEQFF
>TRBV20-1|NA|NA|TRBJ2-5
TGCAGTGCTAGTAGACCGGCGGTGGAGACCCAGTACTTC
CSASRPAVETQYF